The clone carrying this TCR beta chain was found a few times. The data are from a study of human T cells and chemical hapten exposure. The germline V and J ends were trimmed by 8 bases and 0 bases, with 14 bases remaining between them. The germline gives CDR1 MNHNS, CDR2 SASEGT. CDR3 length: 15 amino acids. MiXCR was run by TCRdb on the RACE reads, yielding one entry per CDR3 protein. The table lists a few hundred thousand distinct CDR3 sequences, about 5.4% of them singletons. Stated time point: pre-sensitization, week 0. The treatment was: therapeutic diphenylcyclopropenone sensitization with weekly scalp DPC.

The TCR was taken from a woman aged 18-29 years with alopecia areata. Some clones in this sample may be carry-over from other donors' samples. The chain uses TRBV6-1 and TRBJ1-3; tentatively, D is TRBD1 (6 bases). The sequencing here drew on whole blood, taken in connection with sensitization to the hapten diphenylcyclopropenone (DPC). DNA of the CDR3: TGTGCCAGCCTTACAGGGTCTGTCTCTGGAAACACCATATATTTT. Protein sequence: CASLTGSVSGNTIYF.